This entry lists 23 T cell receptor beta chains sequenced from one sample in a study of blood T cell repertoires in COVID-19. Profiled with immunoSEQ multiplex PCR; TCRdb holds only in-frame clones, not every one. The table includes 93,000 or so clones, about 91% detected once. The sequencing input was peripheral blood. The receptors derive from a human donor in a cohort sampled during active COVID-19.

This chain joins TRBV29-1 and TRBJ2-7, with D perhaps matching TRBD1 (6 bases). Germline V lookup: CDR1 SQVTM, CDR2 ANQGSEA. The CDR3 length is 12 residues. The V end was cut by 4 bases, the J end by 7 bases, with 14 bases between. CDR3 in DNA: TGCAGCGTTGGGTTGGCAGGGGTGGAGCAGTACTTC. This translates into CSVGLAGVEQYF.

The genes are TRBV7-2 and TRBJ2-7, with D possibly matching TRBD2 (6 bases). This CDR3 is built from 16 residues. The V end lost 4 bases, the J end lost 7 bases, and 23 bases lay between the germline ends. Germline V CDR1 and CDR2: SGHTA, FQGNSA. This CDR3 reads CASSSAGGPLRGEQYF. As DNA, the CDR3 is TGTGCCAGCAGCTCGGCAGGAGGGCCCCTCCGGGGAGAGCAGTACTTC.

The gene calls are TRBV19 and TRBJ2-5; weak D call: TRBD1 (5 bases). There are 14 residues in the CDR3. V shed 3 bases and J shed 1 base, with 9 bases lying between them. Germline assignment: CDR1 LNHDA and CDR2 SQIVND (reference sequence). The CDR3 region is CASSILDSQETQYF. The DNA of the CDR3 is TGTGCCAGTAGTATTCTAGACAGCCAAGAGACCCAGTACTTC.

The V gene is TRBV5-4, the J gene TRBJ1-3; D is undetermined. The CDR3 contains 15 residues. V lost 0 bases and J 4 bases, leaving 11 bases between the germline ends. CDR1 SGHNT and CDR2 YYREEE come from the germline V gene (reference sequence). The CDR3 bases are TGTGCCAGCAGCTTGGGTCTACAGCCCGGAAACACCATATATTTT. Residues: CASSLGLQPGNTIYF. Filled out from reference TRBV5-4 and TRBJ1-3, the complete variable domain reads ETGVTQSPTHLIKTRGQQVTLRCSSQSGHNTVSWYQQALGQGPQFIFQYYREEENGRGNFPPRFSGLQFPNYSSELNVNALELDDSALYLCASSLGLQPGNTIYFGEGSWLTVV.

The chain is built from TRBV5-1 and TRBJ2-7; 10 nucleotides agree with TRBD2. V dropped 4 bases and J dropped 2; count of bases not matched to a gene: 6. The CDR3 is 15 residues long. The V gene's germline CDR1 is SGHRS and CDR2 YFSETQ. The CDR3 is CASSALAGATYEQYF. CDR3 DNA: TGCGCCAGCAGCGCGCTAGCGGGGGCCACCTACGAGCAGTACTTC. Together with reference TRBV5-1 and TRBJ2-7, the CDR3 gives the full variable domain: KAGVTQTPRYLIKTRGQQVTLSCSPISGHRSVSWYQQTPGQGLQFLFEYFSETQRNKGNFPGRFSGRQFSNSRSEMNVSTLELGDSALYLCASSALAGATYEQYFGPGTRLTVT.

The chain couples TRBV10-1 to TRBJ1-3, with TRBD1 as a possible D gene (6 bases). This CDR3 is built from 13 residues. V lost 7 bases to trimming and J lost 2 bases, with 9 bases between them. Germline-derived CDR1 and CDR2 are WNHNN and SYGVQD (reference sequence). The CDR3 DNA is TGCGCCAGCACCCAGGGGACTGGAAACACCATATATTTT. Translated: CASTQGTGNTIYF.

The chain uses TRBV18 and TRBJ1-2; weak D call: TRBD1 (6 bases). Germline CDR1 and CDR2: KGHSH and LQKENI. Trimming removed 4 bases from V and 4 bases from J, with 19 bases in between. The CDR3 runs 16 residues. CDR3 sequence (DNA): TGTGCCAGCTCACTGTCTACAGGGAAGGTGCCCTATGGCTACACCTTC. Its translation is CASSLSTGKVPYGYTF.

The rearrangement joins TRBV19 to TRBJ2-5; 13 positions agree with TRBD2. Germline lookup yields CDR1 LNHDA and CDR2 SQIVND (reference sequence). The V and J ends lost 4 bases and 4 bases, in that order; junction bases with no gene match: 9. The CDR3 spans 17 residues. The CDR3, as DNA: TGTGCCAGTAGTAGGCGACTAGCGGGGGGCCGGGGAGAGACCCAGTACTTC. Translated: CASSRRLAGGRGETQYF.

The count of this clone is one. The J gene is TRBJ2-7, the V gene TRBV6-1; possible D gene TRBD1, 6 bases. The CDR3 is made up of 14 amino acids. CDR1 MNHNS and CDR2 SASEGT come from the germline V gene. Trimming pared 1 base from V and 3 bases from J, leaving 10 bases between. Here the CDR3 reads CASSEDRVYYEQYF. DNA of the CDR3: TGTGCCAGCAGTGAAGACAGGGTTTACTACGAGCAGTACTTC.

CDR3: CASSQEGREWGETQYF. The CDR3 nucleotides read TGCGCCAGCAGCCAAGAAGGGCGGGAGTGGGGAGAGACCCAGTACTTC. This rearrangement joins TRBV4-3 to TRBJ2-5; 7 nucleotides align to TRBD2. Germline assignment: CDR1 LGHNA and CDR2 YSLEER. With 0 bases clipped from V and 4 bases from J, the junction kept 8 bases outside the gene matches. The CDR3 extends over 16 amino acids.

The chain carries TRBV7-2 and TRBJ2-1; 7 nucleotides line up with TRBD2. The trim removed 6 bases at V and 7 bases at J, leaving 9 bases unmatched. CDR1 is SGHTA and CDR2 is FQGNSA in the germline V gene. This CDR3 region has 14 residues. The CDR3 nucleotides are TGTGCCAGCAGGGTCCGGGGCGGGGGTAATGAGCAGTTCTTC. As protein: CASRVRGGGNEQFF.

V gene TRBV3-1 (or the pseudogene TRBV3-2) combines with J gene TRBJ2-4; no clear D gene. CDR3 length equals 20 residues. Germline V gene data show CDR1 as LGHDT and CDR2 as YNNKEL (reference sequence). Trimming shortened V by 0 bases and J by 0 bases, and 21 bases separated the two germline ends. The CDR3 protein is CASSQDLPQAKVLAKNIQYF. In DNA, the CDR3 is TGTGCCAGCAGCCAAGATCTTCCGCAGGCGAAAGTCCTAGCCAAAAACATTCAGTACTTC.

This clone has just one count. This chain connects TRBV28 to TRBJ2-1; 7 nucleotides agree with TRBD2. The germline CDR1 and CDR2 sequences are MDHEN and SYDVKM. V gave up 7 bases and J gave up 4 bases; unmatched junction bases: 7. This CDR3 spans 14 amino acids. CDR3 sequence (DNA): TGTGCCAGCATTAGGCTAGCGGCTTACAATGAGCAGTTCTTC. Translated, it gives CASIRLAAYNEQFF.

The V gene is TRBV28, the J gene TRBJ2-7; weak D call: TRBD1 (5 bases). Trimming removed 2 bases at V and 6 bases at J, with 11 bases between. The CDR3 length is 13 residues. From germline, CDR1 is MDHEN and CDR2 SYDVKM. The CDR3 reads CASSLKGIREQYF. The CDR3 nucleotides read TGTGCCAGCAGTTTAAAGGGGATCCGCGAGCAGTACTTC.

This sequence joins TRBV9 and TRBJ2-7; tentatively, D is TRBD2 (5 bases). The CDR3 extends over 14 amino acids. The germline gives CDR1 SGDLS, CDR2 YYNGEE. V was pared by 4 bases and J by 4 bases, with 15 bases between. CDR3 loop: CASSPAPSGYEQYF. CDR3 nucleotides: TGTGCCAGCAGCCCCGCCCCGTCGGGGTACGAGCAGTACTTC.

The rearrangement links TRBV15 to TRBJ1-4; D is perhaps TRBD1 (6 bases). The CDR3 spans 14 residues. CDR1 is LNHNV and CDR2 is YYDKDF in the germline V gene (reference sequence). The chain's CDR3 is CATRQALTNEKLFF. The CDR3 DNA is TGTGCAACCCGACAGGCATTAACTAATGAAAAACTGTTTTTT.

The chain joins TRBV5-1 to TRBJ1-4; D remains unclear. Germline V gives CDR1 SGHRS, CDR2 YFSETQ. The CDR3 is 15 residues long. Trimming shortened V by 4 bases and J by 0 bases, and 10 bases separated the two germline ends. CDR3 residues: CASSPSPATNEKLFF. The CDR3 nucleotides read TGCGCCAGCAGCCCCTCCCCTGCAACTAATGAAAAACTGTTTTTT.

V usage is TRBV3-1 (or the pseudogene TRBV3-2) and J usage is TRBJ1-3; weak D call: TRBD1 (6 bases). This CDR3 spans 15 amino acids. The V end lost 4 bases, the J end lost 1 base, and 11 bases lay between the germline ends. CDR1 and CDR2 (germline): LGHDT, YNNKEL (reference sequence). CDR3 nucleotide sequence: TGTGCCAGCAGCCCTTACAGGGAATCTGGAAACACCATATATTTT. Translating it yields CASSPYRESGNTIYF.

The chain links TRBV18 to TRBJ2-3; D perhaps matches TRBD1 (5 bases). The length of the CDR3 is 16 residues. Germline CDR1 is KGHSH and CDR2 is LQKENI. V dropped 4 bases and J dropped 1 base, with 15 bases sitting between them. CDR3 sequence: CASSQYGALGTDTQYF. As DNA, the CDR3 is TGTGCCAGCTCACAGTATGGGGCGCTCGGCACAGATACGCAGTATTTT.

This sequence joins TRBV4-2 and TRBJ1-1; D is uncertain. This CDR3 has 17 amino acids. Trimming took off 1 base at V and 0 bases at J, with 15 bases between the two ends. Per the germline V gene, CDR1 is LGHNA and CDR2 is YNFKEQ. The CDR3 loop reads CASSQVPATGLNTEAFF. For the CDR3, the DNA is TGTGCCAGCAGCCAAGTGCCGGCCACCGGGTTGAACACTGAAGCTTTCTTT.

The chain has TRBV18 and TRBJ1-5; a weak D match, TRBD1 (5 bases). CDR1 and CDR2 from the germline V gene are KGHSH and LQKENI. The CDR3 spans 14 residues. V was clipped by 5 bases and J by 5 bases, with 13 bases between them. In nucleotides, the CDR3 is TGTGCCAGCTCAGGGGCAGGAGGGGATCAGCCCCAGCATTTT. Amino acids: CASSGAGGDQPQHF.

This clone appeared once. The chain joins TRBV9 to TRBJ2-1; 8 nucleotides align to TRBD2. The V segment lost 0 bases and the J segment 7 bases; nucleotides outside the gene matches: 6. Germline V gene sequence: CDR1 SGDLS, CDR2 YYNGEE. The length of the CDR3 is 15 residues. This CDR3 reads CASSVDPSGRNEQFF. In DNA, the CDR3 is TGTGCCAGCAGCGTAGATCCTAGCGGGCGAAATGAGCAGTTCTTC.

This clone appeared once. The J gene is TRBJ2-6, the V gene TRBV28; D is unresolved. V lost 7 bases, J lost 0 bases, and 13 bases lay in between. The CDR3 consists of 16 residues. Germline CDR1 and CDR2: MDHEN and SYDVKM. CDR3 in amino acids: CASTFTGRSGANVLTF. The CDR3 DNA reads as TGTGCCAGCACCTTTACCGGTCGCTCTGGGGCCAACGTCCTGACTTTC.